This is a list of T cell receptor beta chains from one sample in a study of T cells in Graves' hyperthyroidism and ophthalmopathy. In TCRdb, the multiplex PCR reads were re-called with MiXCR into one record per CDR3 protein. The table includes around 500,000 distinct CDR3 sequences, 16% detected once. The sample comprised blood. The receptor source for this set is a woman in her twenties or thirties with Graves' ophthalmopathy. The CDR3 runs from the conserved cysteine through the conserved F or W. A D gene is named only where the DNA matches it firmly. Only part of the rows carry a size: once, few, many, or a class if the clone is expanded.

clone_size | j_call | d_call | v_call | cdr3_nt | cdr3_aa
many | TRBJ2-7 | - | TRBV6-1 | TGTGCCAGCAGGGATGACGGAGCGAGATGGGAGCAGTACTTC | CASRDDGARWEQYF
many | TRBJ2-3 | - | TRBV27 | TGTGCCAGCAGTAGCCTCGGGAGTGGGAGCACAGATACGCAGTATTTT | CASSSLGSGSTDTQYF
- | TRBJ2-7 | TRBD2 | TRBV14 | TGTGCCAGCAGCCAAGATCTCGGGGGACTAGCGGGAGGGCCCTCAAACGAGCAGTACTTC | CASSQDLGGLAGGPSNEQYF
- | TRBJ2-1 | - | TRBV24-1 | TGTGCCACCTCGGACCGAAGAATGTACAATGAGCAGTTCTTC | CATSDRRMYNEQFF
- | TRBJ2-7 | TRBD2 | TRBV12-3/TRBV12-4 | TGTGCCAGCAGTCGTAAGCGGGAGCTGAGAGAGCAGTACTTC | CASSRKRELREQYF
- | TRBJ2-7 | - | TRBV4-3 | TGCGCCAGCAGCCAAGAGAACATCCGCTACGAGCAGTACTTC | CASSQENIRYEQYF
many | TRBJ2-2 | - | TRBV12-3/TRBV12-4 | TGTGCCAGCACCACCTCCTATGGCGGGGAGCTGTTTTTT | CASTTSYGGELFF
many | TRBJ2-7 | - | TRBV7-2 | TGTGCCAGCAGCTTCGACAGCACCTACGAGCAGTACTTC | CASSFDSTYEQYF
many | TRBJ2-7 | TRBD2 | TRBV7-2 | TGTGCCAGCAGCTCGACAACTAGCGGGAGGTACGAGCAGTACTTC | CASSSTTSGRYEQYF
many | TRBJ2-5 | TRBD2 | TRBV7-2 | TGTGCCAGCAGCCAGGGACTACGGATGGAGACCCAGTACTTC | CASSQGLRMETQYF
- | TRBJ2-3 | - | TRBV12-3/TRBV12-4 | TGTGCCAGCAGCCGATCGGGACCCGGGGAAGATACGCAGTATTTT | CASSRSGPGEDTQYF
many | TRBJ1-4 | - | TRBV12-3/TRBV12-4 | TGTGCCAGCAGTTTCCAGCCGAACCATGCAACTAATGAAAAACTGTTTTTT | CASSFQPNHATNEKLFF
few | TRBJ2-4 | - | TRBV6-5 | TGTGCCAGCAGTTACGGTGCGGGACAGATAAAAAACATTCAGTACTTC | CASSYGAGQIKNIQYF
- | TRBJ2-1 | - | TRBV11-2 | TGTGCCAGCAGCCCCCAGGCGGAGTCCTACAATGAGCAGTTCTTC | CASSPQAESYNEQFF
few | TRBJ1-5 | - | TRBV19 | TGTGCCAGTAGTATCCCCACGGGGGTGAATCAGCCCCAGCATTTT | CASSIPTGVNQPQHF
many | TRBJ2-1 | - | TRBV11-2 | TGTGCCAGCAGCTCTCTACTAGGATACAATGAGCAGTTCTTC | CASSSLLGYNEQFF
few | TRBJ1-5 | - | TRBV6-2/TRBV6-3 | TGTGCCAGCAGTTACTCGATCGGCCCAACGCTCGAGCCCCAGCATTTT | CASSYSIGPTLEPQHF
few | TRBJ1-3 | - | TRBV5-1 | TGCGCCAGCAGCTTAAGGGGCCGGAGCTCTGGAAACACCATATATTTT | CASSLRGRSSGNTIYF
- | TRBJ1-1 | TRBD1 | TRBV19 | TGTGCCAGTAGTGAACGGGACAGGGGGCGGACTGAAGCTTTCTTT | CASSERDRGRTEAFF
many | TRBJ2-7 | - | TRBV20-1 | TGCAGTGCTAGTTGGGCCATTGCCTCAAATCGAAGGGAGCAGTACTTC | CSASWAIASNRREQYF
few | TRBJ1-6 | - | TRBV18 | TGTGCCAGCTCACAGGGACTCCAGACCACGAGCTCCTATAATTCACCCCTCCACTTT | CASSQGLQTTSSYNSPLHF
few | TRBJ1-1 | TRBD1 | TRBV20-1 | TGCAGTGCTACCGAACAGGGGGCCGACACTGAAGCTTTCTTT | CSATEQGADTEAFF